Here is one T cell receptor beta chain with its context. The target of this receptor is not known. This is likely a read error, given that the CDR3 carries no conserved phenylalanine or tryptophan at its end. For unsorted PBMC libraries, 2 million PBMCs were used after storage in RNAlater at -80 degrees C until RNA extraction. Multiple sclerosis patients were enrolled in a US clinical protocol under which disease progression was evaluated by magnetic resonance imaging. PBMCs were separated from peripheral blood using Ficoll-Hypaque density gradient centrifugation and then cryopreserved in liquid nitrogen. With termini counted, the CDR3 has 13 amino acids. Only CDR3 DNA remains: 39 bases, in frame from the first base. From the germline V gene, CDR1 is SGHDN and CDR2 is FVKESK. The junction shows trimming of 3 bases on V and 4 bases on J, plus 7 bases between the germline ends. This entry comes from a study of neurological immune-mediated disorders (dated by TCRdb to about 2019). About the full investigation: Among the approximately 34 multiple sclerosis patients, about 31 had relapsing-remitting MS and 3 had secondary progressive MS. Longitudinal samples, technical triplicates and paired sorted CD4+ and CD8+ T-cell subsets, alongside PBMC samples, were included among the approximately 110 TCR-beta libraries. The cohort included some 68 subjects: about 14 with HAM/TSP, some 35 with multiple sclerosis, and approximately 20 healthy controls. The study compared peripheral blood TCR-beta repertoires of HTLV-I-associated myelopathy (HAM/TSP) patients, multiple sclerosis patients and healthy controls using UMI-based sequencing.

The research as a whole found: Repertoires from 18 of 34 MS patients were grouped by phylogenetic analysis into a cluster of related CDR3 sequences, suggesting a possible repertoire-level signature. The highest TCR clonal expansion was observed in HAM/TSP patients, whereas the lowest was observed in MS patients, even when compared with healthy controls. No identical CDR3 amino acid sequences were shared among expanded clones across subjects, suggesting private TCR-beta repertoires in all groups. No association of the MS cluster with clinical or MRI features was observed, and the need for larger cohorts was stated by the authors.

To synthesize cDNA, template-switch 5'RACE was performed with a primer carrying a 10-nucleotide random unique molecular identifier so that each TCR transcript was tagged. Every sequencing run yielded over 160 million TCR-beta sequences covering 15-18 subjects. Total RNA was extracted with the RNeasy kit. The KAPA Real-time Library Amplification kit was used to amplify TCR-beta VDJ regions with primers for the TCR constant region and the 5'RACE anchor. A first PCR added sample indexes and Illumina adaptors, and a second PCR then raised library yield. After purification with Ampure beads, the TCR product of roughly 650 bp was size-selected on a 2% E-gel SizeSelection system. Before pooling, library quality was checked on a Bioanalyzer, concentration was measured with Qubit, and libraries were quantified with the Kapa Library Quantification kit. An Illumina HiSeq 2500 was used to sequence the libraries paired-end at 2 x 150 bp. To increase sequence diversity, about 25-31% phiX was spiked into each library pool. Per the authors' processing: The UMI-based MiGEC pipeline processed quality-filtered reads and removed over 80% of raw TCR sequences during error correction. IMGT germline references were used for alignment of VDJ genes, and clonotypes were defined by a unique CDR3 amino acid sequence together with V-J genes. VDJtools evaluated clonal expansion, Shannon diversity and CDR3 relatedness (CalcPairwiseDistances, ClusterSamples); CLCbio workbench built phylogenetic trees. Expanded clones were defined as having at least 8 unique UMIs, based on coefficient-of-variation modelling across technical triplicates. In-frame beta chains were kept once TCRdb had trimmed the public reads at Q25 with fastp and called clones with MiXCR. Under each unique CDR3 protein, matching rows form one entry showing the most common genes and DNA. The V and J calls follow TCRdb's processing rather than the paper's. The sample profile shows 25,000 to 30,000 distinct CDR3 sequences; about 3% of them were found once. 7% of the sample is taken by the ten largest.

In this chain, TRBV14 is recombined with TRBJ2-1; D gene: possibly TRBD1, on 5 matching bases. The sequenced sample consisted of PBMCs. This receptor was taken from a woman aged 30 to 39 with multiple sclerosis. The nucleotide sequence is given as TGTGCCAGCAGCCACAGACAGTACAATGAGCAGTTCTAC. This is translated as CASSHRQYNEQFY.